Below are 9 T cell receptor beta chains sequenced from a single sample in a study of T cells in Graves' hyperthyroidism and ophthalmopathy (dated by TCRdb to between 2018 and 2021). The protocol used for the library was multiplex PCR. Sequencing was performed on an Illumina HiSeq 2000. Amplification of TCR beta CDR3 regions was carried out from RNA transcripts. The first round of RT-PCR for the TCR CDR3 was performed with the HTBI primer set and the Qiagen OneStep RT-PCR kit. The public reads were quality trimmed at Q25 with fastp and then assembled into clones with MiXCR by TCRdb, keeping productive beta chains. Every distinct CDR3 protein forms one entry, paired with its most common genes and DNA. The sample table lists more than 500,000 distinct CDR3 sequences, about 43% of them with a count of one. Around 19% of the sample comes from the top ten. Input material: peripheral blood or thyroid tissue (not recorded which). The receptor set was obtained from an adult woman with Graves' disease, either hyperthyroidism or ophthalmopathy (not recorded which).

The gene calls are TRBV10-1 and TRBJ2-1; D perhaps matches TRBD2 (5 bases). The CDR3 has 14 residues. V was shortened by 4 bases and J by 9 bases, with 16 bases between the two germline ends. Germline-derived CDR1 and CDR2 are WNHNN and SYGVQD (reference sequence). CDR3 coding DNA: TGCGCCAGCAGTGCTTCCTTGACTACTCGTGAGCAGTTCTTC. It codes for CASSASLTTREQFF.

This clonotype was recorded at least ten times. This chain connects TRBV7-2 to TRBJ2-7; D tentatively reads TRBD1 or TRBD2 (5 bases each). Per the germline V gene, CDR1 is SGHTA and CDR2 is FQGNSA. CDR3 size: 14 residues. V lost 4 bases, J lost 3 bases, and 13 bases lay in between. CDR3 region: CASSSRGGLYEQYF. The DNA of the CDR3 is TGTGCCAGCAGCTCCCGGGGCGGACTCTACGAGCAGTACTTC. Full variable domain (outside the CDR3, taken from reference TRBV7-2 and TRBJ2-7): GAGVSQSPSNKVTEKGKDVELRCDPISGHTALYWYRQSLGQGLEFLIYFQGNSAPDKSGLPSDRFSAERTGGSVSTLTIQRTQQEDSAVYLCASSSRGGLYEQYFGPGTRLTVT.

At least ten counts were recorded for this clonotype. This chain links TRBV2 with TRBJ2-5; 11 positions match TRBD2. CDR1 and CDR2 from the germline V gene are SNHLY and FYNNEI. The CDR3 extends over 16 amino acids. Trimming at V came to 6 bases and at J to 1 base, leaving 7 bases not matched to a gene. CDR3 amino acids: CASRETSGGTQETQYF. In nucleotides, the CDR3 is TGTGCCAGCAGGGAAACTAGCGGGGGAACCCAAGAGACCCAGTACTTC.

This clonotype was seen only once. Because it lacks the conserved phenylalanine or tryptophan at the end, this CDR3 is likely a read error. Because the CDR3's place on the DNA is in doubt, the DNA is left out and the CDR3 is given as listed by TCRdb. The J gene is TRBJ2-7, the V gene TRBV11-2; the D segment call TRBD2 is taken from the table without a DNA check. Including both end residues, the CDR3 is 8 amino acids long. Germline CDR1 and CDR2: SGHAT and FQNNGV. The CDR3 sequence is CASSASPA.

The chain couples TRBV2 to TRBJ2-7; D may correspond to TRBD1 or TRBD2 (5 bases each). Germline V gene data show CDR1 as SNHLY and CDR2 as FYNNEI. Trimming removed 6 bases from V and 1 base from J, with 10 bases in between. The CDR3 sequence is 13 residues long. The CDR3 sequence is CASSRDASYEQYF. CDR3 bases: TGTGCCAGCAGCCGGGACGCGTCCTACGAGCAGTACTTC.

The V and J genes are TRBV20-1 and TRBJ2-7; the D is unclear. The CDR3 extends over 10 amino acids. Between the trimmed V and J ends, which lost 7 bases and 3 bases, there was a span of 7 bases. The germline CDR1 and CDR2 sequences are DFQATT and SNEGSKA (reference sequence). CDR3 residues: CSVLGYEQYF. The CDR3, as DNA: TGCAGTGTTCTAGGCTACGAGCAGTACTTC.

V is TRBV5-1 and J is TRBJ2-7; D may be TRBD1 (5 bases). The CDR3 consists of 16 residues. V lost 4 bases and J 1 base, leaving 18 bases between the germline ends. Germline V gives CDR1 SGHRS, CDR2 YFSETQ. The CDR3 loop is CASSKIRTSTSYEQYF. The CDR3 DNA is TGCGCCAGCAGCAAAATCAGGACATCTACTTCCTACGAGCAGTACTTC. The complete variable domain, with remaining parts taken from reference TRBV5-1 and TRBJ2-7, reads KAGVTQTPRYLIKTRGQQVTLSCSPISGHRSVSWYQQTPGQGLQFLFEYFSETQRNKGNFPGRFSGRQFSNSRSEMNVSTLELGDSALYLCASSKIRTSTSYEQYFGPGTRLTVT.

Only one count was recorded for this clonotype. The J gene is TRBJ1-5, the V gene TRBV2; D is unclear. V was pared by 7 bases and J by 2 bases, with 6 bases between. Per the germline V gene, CDR1 is SNHLY and CDR2 is FYNNEI. The CDR3 consists of 12 residues. The CDR3 here is CASNVGNQPQHF. The CDR3 region has the DNA TGTGCCAGCAATGTTGGCAATCAGCCCCAGCATTTT.

At least ten counts were recorded for this clonotype. The chain has TRBV20-1 and TRBJ2-7, with unresolved D. The CDR3 covers 11 residues. CDR1 is DFQATT, CDR2 SNEGSKA, per germline (reference sequence). The ends were cut back, 3 bases at V and 4 bases at J, with 7 bases in the middle. The CDR3 nucleotides are TGCAGTGCTAGGGCGGCTTACGAGCAGTACTTC. It is translated as CSARAAYEQYF.